This T cell receptor (beta chain) was recovered during a study of T cells in women clearing cervical HPV infection. Background on the study: HLA type could not be excluded as a confounder.

This CDR3 has 14 residues. The V segment lost 5 bases and the J segment 4 bases; nucleotides outside the gene matches: 5. Germline-derived CDR1 and CDR2 are SGHTA and FQGTGA. About this clone: What it binds is unknown. The missing CDR3 end, 3 residues past where the read stops, is filled in from the germline J gene.

Profiling relied on immunoSEQ multiplex PCR, and the TCRdb table lists in-frame clones only, not all of them. The repertoire table contains about 31,000 clones. General study findings and limits: Richness differences could reflect unmeasured T-cell content per sample. Repertoire richness, not evenness, was significantly elevated in CIN3+ cases versus controls. TRBV6-7 relative abundance averaged about 0.11% in cases and about 0.17% in controls.

The sample was blood buffy coat. The chain combines TRBV7-3 with TRBJ2-3; TRBD2 matches 8 bases. The receptor's source is a woman aged 18 to 75 with a cervical HPV16 infection that either progressed to CIN3+ or cleared (not recorded which). CDR3 region: CASSSGGPPDTQYF. CDR3 DNA, as far as it was read: TGTGCCAGCAGCAGCGGGGGCCCCCCAGATACG.